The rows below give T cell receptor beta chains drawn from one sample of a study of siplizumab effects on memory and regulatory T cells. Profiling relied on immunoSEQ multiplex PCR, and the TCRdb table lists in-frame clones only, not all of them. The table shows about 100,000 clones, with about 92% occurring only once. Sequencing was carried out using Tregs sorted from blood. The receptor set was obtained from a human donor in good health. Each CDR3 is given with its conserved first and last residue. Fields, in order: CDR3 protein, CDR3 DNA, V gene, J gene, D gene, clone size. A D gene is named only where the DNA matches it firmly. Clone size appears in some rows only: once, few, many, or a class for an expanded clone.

CDR3: CASTRKGGGEHEQFF
DNA: TGTGCCAGCACCCGGAAAGGGGGAGGAGAACATGAGCAGTTCTTC
V: TRBV21-1
J: TRBJ2-1
D: NA
size: NA

CDR3: CATSRGGDSGAYEQYF
DNA: TGTGCCACCAGCAGGGGAGGGGATTCTGGCGCCTACGAGCAGTACTTC
V: TRBV15
J: TRBJ2-7
D: TRBD2
size: few

CDR3: CASSFRVGVGEQFF
DNA: TGTGCCAGCAGCTTTAGGGTGGGGGTAGGTGAGCAGTTCTTC
V: TRBV7-9
J: TRBJ2-1
D: NA
size: NA

CDR3: CASRGDLPWTDTQYF
DNA: TGTGCCAGCAGGGGGGACCTGCCCTGGACAGATACGCAGTATTTT
V: TRBV21-1
J: TRBJ2-3
D: NA
size: NA

CDR3: CASSAPGGTQYF
DNA: TGTGCCAGCAGTGCACCGGGCGGTACGCAGTATTTT
V: TRBV6-5
J: TRBJ2-3
D: NA
size: NA

CDR3: CASNNPGQGSNEQFF
DNA: TGTGCCAGCAACAATCCGGGACAGGGTTCCAATGAGCAGTTCTTC
V: TRBV2
J: TRBJ2-1
D: TRBD1
size: NA

CDR3: CASSWDRGDMQYF
DNA: TGTGCCAGCAGCTGGGACCGAGGAGATATGCAGTATTTT
V: TRBV6-5
J: TRBJ2-3
D: NA
size: NA

CDR3: CASSTWGQLTGELFF
DNA: TGTGCCAGTAGTACGTGGGGACAGTTAACCGGGGAGCTGTTTTTT
V: TRBV19
J: TRBJ2-2
D: TRBD1
size: NA

CDR3: CASSLVLQGPWVTEAFF
DNA: TGTGCCAGCAGCTTAGTTCTACAGGGCCCTTGGGTCACTGAAGCTTTCTTT
V: TRBV7-9
J: TRBJ1-1
D: NA
size: NA

CDR3: CATSRRQGSYEQYF
DNA: TGTGCCACCAGCAGAAGACAGGGGTCCTACGAGCAGTACTTC
V: TRBV15
J: TRBJ2-7
D: TRBD1
size: NA

CDR3: CASNTTGVSAGELFF
DNA: TGTGCCAGCAATACGACAGGGGTCAGCGCCGGGGAGCTGTTTTTT
V: TRBV7-9
J: TRBJ2-2
D: TRBD1
size: NA

CDR3: CASSLDISSGNTIYF
DNA: TGCGCCAGCAGCTTGGATATCAGTTCTGGAAACACCATATATTTT
V: TRBV5-1
J: TRBJ1-3
D: NA
size: NA

CDR3: CASSLVRITNTGELFF
DNA: TGTGCCAGCAGCTTGGTCCGAATAACGAACACCGGGGAGCTGTTTTTT
V: TRBV5-4
J: TRBJ2-2
D: NA
size: NA

CDR3: CASRRDLPNEQFF
DNA: TGTGCCAGCCGCCGGGACCTCCCCAATGAGCAGTTCTTC
V: TRBV28
J: TRBJ2-1
D: NA
size: NA

CDR3: CAWGDRGRTHGYTF
DNA: TGTGCCTGGGGGGACAGGGGGCGAACGCACGGCTACACCTTC
V: TRBV30
J: TRBJ1-2
D: TRBD1
size: NA

CDR3: CASSEPRTSGRETQYF
DNA: TGTGCCAGCAGTGAACCTAGGACTAGCGGGAGGGAGACCCAGTACTTC
V: TRBV6-1
J: TRBJ2-5
D: TRBD2
size: NA

CDR3: CAISDVDPSSYNEQFF
DNA: TGTGCCATCAGTGACGTGGATCCGAGCTCCTACAATGAGCAGTTCTTC
V: TRBV10-3
J: TRBJ2-1
D: NA
size: NA

CDR3: CASTTGTETQYF
DNA: TGCGCCAGCACGACAGGGACAGAGACCCAGTACTTC
V: TRBV5-1
J: TRBJ2-5
D: TRBD1
size: NA

CDR3: CASSPTSATYNEQFF
DNA: TGTGCCAGCAGCCCCACTAGCGCCACCTACAATGAGCAGTTCTTC
V: TRBV5-4
J: TRBJ2-1
D: TRBD2
size: NA

CDR3: CASSLGAGVPNWFF
DNA: TGTGCCAGCAGCTTAGGGGCGGGAGTCCCTAATTGGTTCTTC
V: TRBV7-2
J: TRBJ2-1
D: TRBD2
size: NA

CDR3: CASSSGLGGGWYF
DNA: TGTGCCAGCAGTTCGGGACTAGGAGGAGGTTGGTATTTT
V: TRBV27
J: TRBJ2-3
D: TRBD2
size: NA

CDR3: CASSSGLAGGADTQYF
DNA: TGTGCCAGCAGCTCGGGCCTAGCGGGAGGCGCAGATACGCAGTATTTT
V: TRBV7-2
J: TRBJ2-3
D: TRBD2
size: NA

CDR3: CASSVREDEQYF
DNA: TGTGCCAGCAGCGTCAGGGAGGACGAGCAGTACTTC
V: TRBV7-9
J: TRBJ2-7
D: NA
size: NA

CDR3: CASSRGDGNEQFF
DNA: TGTGCCAGTAGTAGGGGGGATGGCAATGAGCAGTTCTTC
V: TRBV19
J: TRBJ2-1
D: NA
size: NA

CDR3: CASSEGTGETQYF
DNA: TGCGCCAGCAGTGAAGGGACAGGCGAGACCCAGTACTTC
V: TRBV10-1
J: TRBJ2-5
D: TRBD1
size: NA

CDR3: CASRRTDTQYF
DNA: TGTGCCAGCAGACGCACAGATACGCAGTATTTT
V: TRBV6-5
J: TRBJ2-3
D: NA
size: NA

CDR3: CASSLVILAVYNEQFF
DNA: TGTGCCAGCAGCTTAGTTATCCTAGCGGTCTACAATGAGCAGTTCTTC
V: TRBV7-9
J: TRBJ2-1
D: TRBD2
size: NA

CDR3: CASSIIGVRNTGELFF
DNA: TGTGCCAGTAGTATCATCGGGGTGAGAAACACCGGGGAGCTGTTTTTT
V: TRBV19
J: TRBJ2-2
D: NA
size: NA

CDR3: CSTSTGGAYQETQYF
DNA: TGCAGCACCTCAACAGGGGGCGCTTACCAAGAGACCCAGTACTTC
V: TRBV29-1
J: TRBJ2-5
D: TRBD1
size: once

CDR3: CASIRLALDEQFF
DNA: TGTGCCAGTATTCGTCTTGCCCTAGACGAGCAGTTCTTC
V: TRBV19
J: TRBJ2-1
D: NA
size: NA

CDR3: CASSYTRDSPLHF
DNA: TGTGCCAGCAGTTACACGAGGGACTCACCCCTCCACTTT
V: TRBV6-5
J: TRBJ1-6
D: NA
size: NA

CDR3: CASTRGGSTDTQYF
DNA: TGTGCCAGCACTCGGGGCGGCAGCACAGATACGCAGTATTTT
V: TRBV19
J: TRBJ2-3
D: NA
size: NA

CDR3: CASSLEAGTNTEAFF
DNA: TGCGCCAGCAGCCTCGAGGCAGGGACAAACACTGAAGCTTTCTTT
V: TRBV4-1
J: TRBJ1-1
D: NA
size: NA

CDR3: CASSLIERSGSGEQFF
DNA: TGTGCCAGCAGCTTAATAGAGCGGAGCGGGTCAGGTGAGCAGTTCTTC
V: TRBV7-2
J: TRBJ2-1
D: NA
size: NA

CDR3: CASSLQRDYEQYF
DNA: TGTGCCAGCAGTTTGCAGCGGGACTACGAGCAGTACTTC
V: TRBV6-5
J: TRBJ2-7
D: TRBD2
size: NA

CDR3: CASSSRTGRSGEQFF
DNA: TGTGCCAGCAGTTCCAGGACAGGGCGATCCGGTGAGCAGTTCTTC
V: TRBV27
J: TRBJ2-1
D: TRBD1
size: NA

CDR3: CASSPGASGSQYEQYF
DNA: TGTGCCAGCTCACCAGGGGCTAGCGGGAGTCAGTACGAGCAGTACTTC
V: TRBV18
J: TRBJ2-7
D: TRBD2
size: NA

CDR3: CASSGSSGRALTYEQYF
DNA: TGTGCCAGCAGTGGTTCTAGCGGGAGGGCCCTCACCTACGAGCAGTACTTC
V: TRBV2
J: TRBJ2-7
D: TRBD2
size: NA

CDR3: CARSTGPRMNTEAFF
DNA: TGTGCCAGAAGCACGGGACCGAGAATGAACACTGAAGCTTTCTTT
V: TRBV5-3
J: TRBJ1-1
D: NA
size: NA

CDR3: CASSLALGTVSYEQYF
DNA: TGTGCCAGCAGTCTAGCGTTGGGGACGGTATCCTACGAGCAGTACTTC
V: TRBV7-2
J: TRBJ2-7
D: NA
size: NA

CDR3: CAGRGQISYNEQFF
DNA: TGTGCCGGCCGGGGACAGATCTCCTACAATGAGCAGTTCTTC
V: TRBV7-9
J: TRBJ2-1
D: TRBD1
size: NA

CDR3: CASTAQVGETQYF
DNA: TGTGCCAGCACGGCGCAAGTAGGAGAGACCCAGTACTTC
V: TRBV14
J: TRBJ2-5
D: NA
size: NA

CDR3: CASSIAFRDRVHQPQHF
DNA: TGTGCCAGTAGTATAGCCTTCCGGGACAGGGTTCATCAGCCCCAGCATTTT
V: TRBV19
J: TRBJ1-5
D: TRBD1
size: few

CDR3: CAWSRIGVAGTEAFF
DNA: TGTGCCTGGAGCCGTATAGGGGTGGCGGGCACTGAAGCTTTCTTT
V: TRBV30
J: TRBJ1-1
D: NA
size: NA

CDR3: CASSQVDRGLGETQYF
DNA: TGCGCCAGCAGCCAAGTCGACAGGGGGTTGGGGGAGACCCAGTACTTC
V: TRBV4-1
J: TRBJ2-5
D: TRBD1
size: few

CDR3: CASSPVEGNTIYF
DNA: TGTGCCAGCTCACCAGTAGAGGGAAACACCATATATTTT
V: TRBV18
J: TRBJ1-3
D: NA
size: NA

CDR3: CASRRTGDYGYTF
DNA: TGTGCCAGCAGGAGGACAGGAGACTATGGCTACACCTTC
V: TRBV28
J: TRBJ1-2
D: TRBD1
size: NA

CDR3: CASSFWTDTQYF
DNA: TGTGCCAGCAGTTTTTGGACAGATACGCAGTATTTT
V: TRBV28
J: TRBJ2-3
D: NA
size: NA

CDR3: CASSPSDRLAGGYNEQFF
DNA: TGTGCCAGCAGCCCATCCGACCGACTAGCGGGAGGCTACAATGAGCAGTTCTTC
V: TRBV11-3
J: TRBJ2-1
D: TRBD2
size: NA

CDR3: CASSARLFAGVIF
DNA: TGTGCCAGCAGCGCCCGCCTGTTTGCAGGCGTCATCTTC
V: TRBV7-8
J: TRBJ2-7
D: NA
size: NA

CDR3: CAKLDGLTNEQYF
DNA: TGTGCCAAATTAGACGGCCTAACTAACGAGCAGTACTTC
V: TRBV19
J: TRBJ2-7
D: NA
size: NA